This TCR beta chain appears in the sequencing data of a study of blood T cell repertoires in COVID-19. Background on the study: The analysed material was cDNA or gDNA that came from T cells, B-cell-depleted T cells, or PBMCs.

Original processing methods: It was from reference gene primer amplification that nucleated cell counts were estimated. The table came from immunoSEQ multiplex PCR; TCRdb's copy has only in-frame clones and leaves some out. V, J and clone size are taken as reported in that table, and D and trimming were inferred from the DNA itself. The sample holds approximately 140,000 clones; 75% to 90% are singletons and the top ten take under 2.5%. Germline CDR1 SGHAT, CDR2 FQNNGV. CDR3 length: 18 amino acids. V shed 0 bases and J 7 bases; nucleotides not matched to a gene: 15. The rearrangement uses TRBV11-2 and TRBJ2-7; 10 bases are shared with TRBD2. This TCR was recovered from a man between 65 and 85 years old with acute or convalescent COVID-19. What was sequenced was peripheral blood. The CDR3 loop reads CASSLESVGASGRGEQYF. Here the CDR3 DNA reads TGTGCCAGCAGCTTAGAATCGGTGGGTGCTAGCGGGAGAGGAGAGCAGTACTTC.